A single T cell receptor (beta chain) is shown here with its context. The antigen is undetermined. Indicated treatment: roughly 18 received Ad26.COV2.S at low or high dose, single or two shots; 5 received placebo; per-sample allocation not given. Vaccine and placebo recipients were sampled on day 63 after the first injection. The data stem from a study of Ad26.COV2.S vaccination and SARS-CoV-2 variants. Overall study findings and caveats: Across vaccine and placebo recipients, the breadth of non-spike TCRs was similar. Using TCR breadth and depth analyses may have led to underestimated total T cell responses.

Germline CDR1 is SGHNT and CDR2 is YYREEE (reference sequence). CDR3 length equals 13 residues. V lost 3 bases, J lost 3 bases, and 10 bases lay in between. Sequencing used immunoSEQ multiplex PCR; TCRdb keeps in-frame clones, though not all of them. Of 300,000 to 500,000 clones in the sample, 88% were seen once. The rearrangement uses TRBV5-4 and TRBJ2-7; perhaps D is TRBD1 or TRBD2 (5 bases each). The receptor's source is a person between 18 and 65 years old who received the Ad26.COV2.S COVID-19 vaccine or a placebo. The input for sequencing was peripheral blood, taken in a trial of Ad26.COV2.S vaccine versus placebo. DNA for the CDR3: TGTGCCAGCAGCTCGGGACGGAGCTACGAGCAGTACTTC. It specifies CASSSGRSYEQYF.